These 13 T cell receptor beta chains were sequenced from one sample in a study of siplizumab effects on memory and regulatory T cells. The protocol was immunoSEQ multiplex PCR, while the TCRdb copy is restricted to in-frame clones and leaves out a portion. The sample has about 120,000 clones, roughly 93% seen once. The material sequenced was non-Treg CD4+ T cells sorted from blood. All receptors derive from a human donor in good health.

J is TRBJ1-4 and V is TRBV28, with a weak D call TRBD1 (6 bases). The germline CDR1 and CDR2 sequences are MDHEN and SYDVKM. V was pared by 3 bases and J by 8 bases, with 19 bases between. The CDR3 spans 16 residues. The CDR3 DNA follows: TGTGCCAGCAGTTTTGCTTCAGGGGCTGGTGAGGAAAAACTGTTTTTT. Translated: CASSFASGAGEEKLFF.

This chain uses TRBV28 with TRBJ2-7; D is possibly TRBD2 (6 bases). CDR3 length: 13 amino acids. CDR1 MDHEN and CDR2 SYDVKM come from the germline V gene. V lost 2 bases and J 5 bases, leaving 10 bases between the germline ends. As DNA, the CDR3 is TGTGCCAGCAGTTTAAGATGGGGGGACGAGCAGTACTTC. Translation gives CASSLRWGDEQYF.

The count of this clone is one. This rearrangement joins TRBV28 to TRBJ1-4; D ambiguous. V lost 7 bases and J 5 bases, leaving 17 bases between the germline ends. The CDR3 contains 15 residues. Germline-derived CDR1 and CDR2 are MDHEN and SYDVKM. The CDR3 sequence is CASNGRASSNEKLFF. Written as DNA, the CDR3 is TGTGCCAGCAATGGACGGGCCAGCTCGAATGAAAAACTGTTTTTT. The variable domain in full, with the rest retrieved from reference TRBV28 and TRBJ1-4, is DVKVTQSSRYLVKRTGEKVFLECVQDMDHENMFWYRQDPGLGLRLIYFSYDVKMKEKGDIPEGYSVSREKKERFSLILESASTNQTSMYLCASNGRASSNEKLFFGSGTQLSVL.

A single count supports this clone. V and J are TRBV28 and TRBJ1-6; possible D gene TRBD1, 6 bases. From germline, CDR1 is MDHEN and CDR2 SYDVKM. The CDR3 totals 14 residues. V was pared by 7 bases and J by 11 bases, with 18 bases between. DNA of the CDR3: TGTGCCAGCAAACGGGGGGGGGCGTTGCCACCCCTCCACTTT. Protein product: CASKRGGALPPLHF.

The V and J genes are TRBV10-1 and TRBJ2-3; 7 bases are a match to TRBD1. The germline CDR1 and CDR2 sequences are WNHNN and SYGVQD (reference sequence). V was clipped by 5 bases and J by 4 bases; unmatched bases: 3. CDR3 length: 13 amino acids. CDR3 loop: CASSNRGADTQYF. CDR3 nucleotides: TGCGCCAGCAGTAACAGGGGAGCAGATACGCAGTATTTT.

This clone was detected only once. This CDR3 is also generated by other DNA sequences in the sample. The chain is built from TRBV28 and TRBJ1-4; D unclear. The CDR3 runs 15 residues. Trimming pared 2 bases from V and 0 bases from J, leaving 7 bases between. Germline V gene data show CDR1 as MDHEN and CDR2 as SYDVKM. The CDR3 region is CASSLGGSTNEKLFF. CDR3 DNA: TGTGCCAGCAGTTTAGGCGGATCAACTAATGAAAAACTGTTTTTT.

This chain connects TRBV9 to TRBJ2-1, with 11 bases fitting TRBD1. With 3 bases clipped from V and 6 bases from J, the junction kept 8 bases outside the gene matches. Germline V lookup: CDR1 SGDLS, CDR2 YYNGEE. The CDR3 is 16 residues long. CDR3 bases: TGTGCCAGCAGCGAGACCGGACAGGGGGCAGTCAATGAGCAGTTCTTC. This gives the protein CASSETGQGAVNEQFF. Full variable domain (outside the CDR3, taken from reference TRBV9 and TRBJ2-1): DSGVTQTPKHLITATGQRVTLRCSPRSGDLSVYWYQQSLDQGLQFLIQYYNGEERAKGNILERFSAQQFPDLHSELNLSSLELGDSALYFCASSETGQGAVNEQFFGPGTRLTVL.

V usage is TRBV7-9 and J usage is TRBJ2-3; TRBD2 aligns across 9 bases. The germline V gene encodes CDR1 SEHNR and CDR2 FQNEAQ (reference sequence). This CDR3 has 18 amino acids. The J segment lost 2 bases and the V segment lost 3 bases, leaving 12 bases of the junction unmatched. The CDR3 protein is CASSLRGTTSGYTDTQYF. CDR3 bases: TGTGCCAGCAGCTTGAGGGGGACCACTAGCGGGTACACAGATACGCAGTATTTT.

V and J are TRBV11-2 and TRBJ2-1; the D call may be TRBD1 or TRBD2 (5 bases each). Germline CDR1 and CDR2: SGHAT and FQNNGV. There are 16 residues in the CDR3. V was trimmed by 0 bases and J by 5 bases, leaving 14 bases between them. This CDR3 is CASSLDLGGFHNEQFF. CDR3 bases: TGTGCCAGCAGCTTAGATCTTGGGGGTTTCCACAATGAGCAGTTCTTC.

The J gene is TRBJ2-3, the V gene TRBV27, with D tentatively TRBD2 (5 bases). The CDR3 totals 16 residues. V was shortened by 1 base and J by 7 bases, with 18 bases between the two germline ends. In germline, CDR1 is MNHEY, CDR2 SMNVEV (reference sequence). CDR3 DNA sequence: TGTGCCAGCAGTTTATTCTTAGAGGGTGTAGGAAATACGCAGTATTTT. It translates to CASSLFLEGVGNTQYF.

The chain recombines TRBV21-1 with TRBJ2-7; the DNA was not compared with TRBD1, the D call given in the table. TRBV21-1 is a pseudogene segment. The CDR3 runs to 16 residues. DNA for the CDR3: TGTGCCAGCAGCAAAATTCGAGACATTCCTTCCTACGAGCAGTACTTC. As protein: CASSKIRDIPSYEQYF.

This rearrangement joins TRBV7-3 to TRBJ2-3, with TRBD1 matching 9 bases. The CDR3 contains 16 residues. Germline V gives CDR1 SGHTA, CDR2 FQGTGA. After removal of 3 bases from V and 1 base from J, the junction contained 5 bases not matched to a gene. CDR3 bases: TGTGCCAGCAGCTTGAACCGGGACAGGGGCACAGATACGCAGTATTTT. This sequence encodes CASSLNRDRGTDTQYF. The whole variable domain, remainder taken from reference TRBV7-3 and TRBJ2-3, is GAGVSQTPSNKVTEKGKYVELRCDPISGHTALYWYRQSLGQGPEFLIYFQGTGAADDSGLPNDRFFAVRPEGSVSTLKIQRTERGDSAVYLCASSLNRDRGTDTQYFGPGTRLTVL.

The gene calls are TRBV19 and TRBJ2-3; 7 bases are shared with TRBD2. The length of the CDR3 is 14 residues. The V and J ends lost 5 bases and 8 bases, in that order; junction bases with no gene match: 10. The V gene's germline CDR1 is LNHDA and CDR2 SQIVND (reference sequence). CDR3 in DNA: TGTGCCAGTAGTGAAGATTGGACTAGTACTACGCAGTATTTT. Amino acid sequence: CASSEDWTSTTQYF.